One and the same sample provided the 24 T cell receptor beta chains below, sequenced in a study of control samples from healthy donors and cancer patients. Generated by immunoSEQ multiplex PCR, the TCRdb table keeps only in-frame clones and is missing some. Of 60,000 to 75,000 clones listed, 83% were seen once; the top ten hold approximately 15%. Sequenced material: blood. The receptors here all came from a man aged 55 to 70 in good health.

The gene calls are TRBV12-3 or TRBV12-4 and TRBJ1-2, with TRBD1 matching 8 bases. This CDR3 is 13 amino acids long. Losses at the gene ends were 6 bases for V and 8 bases for J; bases not matched to a gene: 8. The CDR3 spells CASRTTTGDGYTF. CDR3 sequence (DNA): TGTGCCAGCAGGACGACGACAGGGGACGGCTACACCTTC.

The chain links TRBV27 to TRBJ2-2, with D perhaps matching TRBD1 or TRBD2 (6 bases each). V was shortened by 2 bases and J by 5 bases, with 12 bases between the two germline ends. This CDR3 is built from 15 residues. CDR1 and CDR2 (germline): MNHEY, SMNVEV (reference sequence). The CDR3 is CASSLLRGGTGELFF. The CDR3 DNA reads TGTGCCAGCAGTTTACTCAGGGGAGGTACCGGGGAGCTGTTTTTT.

V usage is TRBV19 and J usage is TRBJ2-6, with D tentatively TRBD1 or TRBD2 (5 bases each). V lost 9 bases, J lost 0 bases, and 21 bases lay in between. This CDR3 contains 18 residues. Germline V gives CDR1 LNHDA, CDR2 SQIVND (reference sequence). The CDR3 region has the DNA TGTGCCAGCAGGGACGGACGGATGTCTCCCTCTGGGGCCAACGTCCTGACTTTC. Its translation is CASRDGRMSPSGANVLTF.

The chain joins TRBV7-2 to TRBJ2-2; 7 bases agree with TRBD2. Per the germline V gene, CDR1 is SGHTA and CDR2 is FQGNSA. The CDR3 runs to 16 residues. Unmatched junction bases numbered 6, after V lost 1 base and J lost 4 bases. The DNA for the CDR3 is TGTGCCAGCAGCTTAGGGGAGGGACTAATCACCGGGGAGCTGTTTTTT. Its protein product is CASSLGEGLITGELFF.

This clone has only one observation. The V and J genes are TRBV19 and TRBJ1-3; 9 bases line up with TRBD1. Germline V lookup: CDR1 LNHDA, CDR2 SQIVND (reference sequence). The V segment lost 6 bases and the J segment 2 bases; nucleotides outside the gene matches: 2. There are 14 residues in the CDR3. The CDR3 region has the DNA TGTGCCAGTAGGGACAGGGGAGCTGGAAACACCATATATTTT. Residues: CASRDRGAGNTIYF.

V is TRBV28 and J is TRBJ2-7; the D gene could be TRBD1 or TRBD2 (5 bases each). V gave up 7 bases and J gave up 4 bases, with 17 bases separating them. The germline V gene has CDR1 MDHEN and CDR2 SYDVKM. The CDR3 has 14 residues. CDR3 nucleotide sequence: TGTGCCAGCAACCCTCGAGGGCAGGGTTACGAGCAGTACTTC. Protein sequence: CASNPRGQGYEQYF.

The J gene is TRBJ1-5, the V gene TRBV30, with D possibly being TRBD1 (5 bases). V lost 3 bases, J lost 2 bases, and 11 bases lay in between. Germline V CDR1 and CDR2: GTSNPN, SVGIG (reference sequence). The CDR3 contains 14 residues. The CDR3 bases are TGTGCCTGGAGGACCCCGGGGGGCAATCAGCCCCAGCATTTT. It translates to CAWRTPGGNQPQHF.

The J gene is TRBJ2-4, the V gene TRBV3-1 (or the pseudogene TRBV3-2); perhaps TRBD2 as D (5 bases). The V and J ends lost 0 bases and 3 bases respectively, with 18 bases between them. The CDR3 has 18 amino acids. Germline CDR1 reads LGHDT; CDR2 reads YNNKEL (reference sequence). This CDR3 is CASSQEGSRVLGKNIQYF. As DNA, the CDR3 is TGTGCCAGCAGCCAAGAGGGCTCGCGGGTCCTTGGCAAAAACATTCAGTACTTC.

The gene calls are TRBV18 and TRBJ2-3; TRBD2 matches at 12 bases. Per germline, CDR1 KGHSH and CDR2 LQKENI. The CDR3 is 16 residues long. Trimming took 3 bases from V and 3 from J; bases not matched to a gene: 4. CDR3 loop: CASSPGTSGRTDTQYF. The CDR3 DNA is TGTGCCAGCTCACCGGGAACTAGCGGGAGGACAGATACGCAGTATTTT.

In its sample, this clone was seen a few times. The gene calls are TRBV5-4 and TRBJ2-5; 8 bases are shared with TRBD1. Germline CDR1 is SGHNT and CDR2 is YYREEE (reference sequence). CDR3 length: 15 amino acids. V lost 2 bases to trimming and J lost 5 bases; unmatched junction nucleotides: 8. DNA for the CDR3: TGTGCCAGCAGCTTACAGGACAGGGTCGGTGAGACCCAGTACTTC. This codes for CASSLQDRVGETQYF.

The chain recombines TRBV19 with TRBJ2-2; 7 bases agree with TRBD2. In germline, CDR1 is LNHDA, CDR2 SQIVND (reference sequence). After removal of 3 bases from V and 3 bases from J, the junction contained 4 bases not matched to a gene. The CDR3 spans 15 residues. CDR3 loop: CASSIAGLYTGELFF. The CDR3 coding sequence is TGTGCCAGTAGTATTGCGGGACTATACACCGGGGAGCTGTTTTTT.

The chain has TRBV28 and TRBJ1-1; TRBD1 is a possible D gene (5 bases). The CDR3 loop spans 14 amino acids. Germline CDR1 reads MDHEN; CDR2 reads SYDVKM. V was clipped by 4 bases and J by 6 bases, with 15 bases between them. The DNA for the CDR3 is TGTGCCAGCAGTTCAGGGAGCATGGCAGCTGAAGCTTTCTTT. It specifies CASSSGSMAAEAFF.

The genes are TRBV19 and TRBJ2-7; 12 nucleotides agree with TRBD2. J lost 4 bases, V lost 4 bases, and 17 bases had no gene match. Germline values: CDR1 LNHDA, CDR2 SQIVND (reference sequence). The CDR3 is made up of 19 amino acids. The CDR3 nucleotides are TGTGCCAGTAGTAGAAAATCCCTAGGACTAGCGGGAAATTCGTACGAGCAGTACTTC. Encoded protein: CASSRKSLGLAGNSYEQYF.

There are a few counts of this clone. The chain is built from TRBV30 and TRBJ2-3; the D is unclear. This CDR3 is 14 amino acids long. Per germline, CDR1 GTSNPN and CDR2 SVGIG (reference sequence). Trimming shortened V by 2 bases and J by 2 bases, and 11 bases separated the two germline ends. The CDR3, as DNA: TGTGCCTGGAGTATTGACTTTACCACAGATACGCAGTATTTT. Translated: CAWSIDFTTDTQYF.

This chain joins TRBV19 and TRBJ1-2, with a possible D match to TRBD1 (5 bases). Trimming removed 3 bases at V and 4 bases at J, with 21 bases between. Germline V gene lookup returns CDR1 LNHDA and CDR2 SQIVND (reference sequence). The CDR3 spans 17 residues. CDR3 nucleotide sequence: TGTGCCAGTAGTATCTTGGCAGGGTCCGCCGTTCGCTATGGCTACACCTTC. It codes for CASSILAGSAVRYGYTF.

The chain combines TRBV14 with TRBJ2-1, with TRBD2 identical over 13 bases. The CDR3 totals 17 residues. V was clipped by 4 bases and J by 7 bases; unmatched bases: 10. Germline CDR1 SGHDN, CDR2 FVKESK. Here the CDR3 reads CASSRGLGTSGKNEQFF. CDR3 nucleotide sequence: TGTGCCAGCAGCCGCGGACTAGGGACTAGCGGGAAGAATGAGCAGTTCTTC.

The chain has TRBV3-1 (or the pseudogene TRBV3-2) and TRBJ2-5, with 9 bases matching TRBD1. Unmatched junction bases numbered 15, after V lost 4 bases and J lost 9 bases. The CDR3 spans 16 residues. The germline CDR1 and CDR2 sequences are LGHDT and YNNKEL (reference sequence). CDR3 protein: CASSPQTQGTGPSQYF. CDR3 DNA: TGTGCCAGCAGCCCACAGACCCAGGGGACAGGGCCGTCCCAGTACTTC.

The CDR3 DNA reads as TGTGCCAGCAGCCAAGGCGGGAGCTCCTACAATGAGCAGTTCTTC. Amino acid sequence: CASSQGGSSYNEQFF. This chain joins TRBV4-2 and TRBJ2-1; TRBD2 aligns across 7 bases. V shed 1 base, J shed 0 bases, and the junction held 0 bases outside the gene matches. Per the germline V gene, CDR1 is LGHNA and CDR2 is YNFKEQ. The CDR3 is 15 residues long.

The rearrangement joins TRBV6-2 or TRBV6-3 to TRBJ1-5; tentatively, D is TRBD1 (6 bases). The CDR3 length is 14 residues. The V gene lost 5 bases and the J gene lost 7 bases, with 15 bases spanning the gap. In germline, CDR1 is MNHEY, CDR2 SVGEGT. The CDR3 nucleotides are TGTGCCAGCAGTCCCCAGGGGTTAAGACAGCCCCAGCATTTT. Encoded protein: CASSPQGLRQPQHF.

The chain combines TRBV28 with TRBJ2-5; maybe TRBD1 (5 bases). Between the trimmed V and J ends, which lost 7 bases and 3 bases, there was a span of 15 bases. This CDR3 has 14 amino acids. CDR1 is MDHEN and CDR2 is SYDVKM in the germline V gene. The CDR3 DNA sequence: TGTGCCAGCACCAGCGCAGGGTGGGAAGAGACCCAGTACTTC. As protein: CASTSAGWEETQYF.

The rearrangement uses TRBV9 and TRBJ2-1; D remains unclear. CDR3 length equals 15 residues. Trimming pared 3 bases from V and 6 bases from J, leaving 16 bases between. CDR1 and CDR2 from the germline V gene are SGDLS and YYNGEE. CDR3 amino acids: CASSAVGHTPNEQFF. CDR3 DNA: TGTGCCAGCAGCGCGGTCGGGCACACACCCAATGAGCAGTTCTTC. The complete variable domain, with remaining parts taken from reference TRBV9 and TRBJ2-1, reads DSGVTQTPKHLITATGQRVTLRCSPRSGDLSVYWYQQSLDQGLQFLIQYYNGEERAKGNILERFSAQQFPDLHSELNLSSLELGDSALYFCASSAVGHTPNEQFFGPGTRLTVL.

The V call is TRBV3-1 (or the pseudogene TRBV3-2), the J call TRBJ2-7; D gene uncertain. Trimming took off 3 bases at V and 0 bases at J, with 15 bases between the two ends. Germline assignment: CDR1 LGHDT and CDR2 YNNKEL (reference sequence). The CDR3 has 16 amino acids. CDR3 DNA sequence: TGTGCCAGCAGCCACCTCTTTCCCGCCTCCTCCTACGAGCAGTACTTC. It yields the protein CASSHLFPASSYEQYF.

In its sample, this clone was seen a few times. The genes are TRBV6-2 or TRBV6-3 and TRBJ2-1; D remains ambiguous. The length of the CDR3 is 12 residues. CDR1 is MNHEY, CDR2 SVGEGT, per germline. V lost 4 bases, J lost 4 bases, and 5 bases lay in between. The CDR3 DNA reads TGTGCCAGCAGTTCCGATTACAATGAGCAGTTCTTC. Translating it yields CASSSDYNEQFF.

This rearrangement joins TRBV7-8 to TRBJ1-5; D ambiguous. This CDR3 region has 14 residues. CDR1 is SGHVS, CDR2 FQNEAQ, per germline. Trimming cost V 2 bases and J 2 bases, with 7 bases left between them. CDR3 DNA: TGTGCCAGCAGCTTATTGGGTGGCAATCAGCCCCAGCATTTT. Translated, it gives CASSLLGGNQPQHF.